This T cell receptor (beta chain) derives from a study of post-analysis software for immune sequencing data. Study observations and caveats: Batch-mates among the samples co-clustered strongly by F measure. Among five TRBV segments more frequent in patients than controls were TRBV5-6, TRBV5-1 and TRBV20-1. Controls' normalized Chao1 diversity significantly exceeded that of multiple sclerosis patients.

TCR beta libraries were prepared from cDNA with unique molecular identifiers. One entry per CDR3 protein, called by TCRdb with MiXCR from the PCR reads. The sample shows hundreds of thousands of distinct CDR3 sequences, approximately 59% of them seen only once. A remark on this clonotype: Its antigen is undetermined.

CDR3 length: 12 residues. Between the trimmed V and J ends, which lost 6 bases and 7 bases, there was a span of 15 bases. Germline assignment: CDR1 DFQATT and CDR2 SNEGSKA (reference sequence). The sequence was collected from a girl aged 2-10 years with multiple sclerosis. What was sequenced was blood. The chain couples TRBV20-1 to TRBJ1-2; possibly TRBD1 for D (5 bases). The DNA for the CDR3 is TGCAGTGCCAAACAGGCCCTAGCTGGCTACACCTTC. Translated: CSAKQALAGYTF.